The next 13 T cell receptor beta chains were all read from a single sample in a study of regulatory T cells in long-lasting Graves disease. Time point in this sample: newly diagnosed GD, antithyroid drugs for less than 3 months. Scientists built the TCR library using RNA that was extracted from PBMCs. TCR beta libraries were built with iRepertoire HTBI primers and Arm-PCR of CDR3 regions. Via MiXCR, TCRdb re-called the multiplex PCR reads, giving one row per CDR3 protein. The sample contains 510,000 or so distinct CDR3 sequences, about 11% of which appear only once. These data also formed part of another study, on T cells in Graves' hyperthyroidism and ophthalmopathy.

Sequencing used peripheral blood mononuclear cells (PBMCs), obtained at new diagnosis, from a patient treated with antithyroid drugs. These receptors were obtained from a woman in her twenties or thirties with Graves disease.

This clonotype was seen many times. This sequence joins TRBV19 and TRBJ1-4; 8 positions match TRBD1. CDR1 is LNHDA and CDR2 is SQIVND in the germline V gene (reference sequence). The J segment lost 0 bases and the V segment lost 8 bases, leaving 5 bases of the junction unmatched. This CDR3 has 15 residues. As DNA, the CDR3 is TGTGCCAGTTCGGACAGGGACGCAACTAATGAAAAACTGTTTTTT. It is translated as CASSDRDATNEKLFF.

The chain carries TRBV2 and TRBJ2-7; D not certain. Trimming took 3 bases from V and 6 from J, leaving 9 bases between them. Germline CDR1 SNHLY, CDR2 FYNNEI. The CDR3 consists of 12 residues. CDR3 sequence reads: CASSDSIREQYF. CDR3 coding DNA: TGTGCCAGCAGTGACTCCATCCGCGAGCAGTACTTC.

A few counts support this clonotype. This chain uses TRBV19 with TRBJ2-1; a weak D match, TRBD2 (5 bases). This CDR3 is built from 17 residues. Per the germline V gene, CDR1 is LNHDA and CDR2 is SQIVND (reference sequence). The ends were cut back, 3 bases at V and 0 bases at J, with 15 bases in the middle. This CDR3 reads CASSIGPSWSSYNEQFF. In nucleotides, the CDR3 is TGTGCCAGTAGTATCGGTCCTAGCTGGAGCTCCTACAATGAGCAGTTCTTC.

Details on this clonotype: A read error may account for a junction end that differs from germline. This chain uses TRBV27 with TRBJ2-7; D unclear. Germline values: CDR1 MNHEY, CDR2 SMNVEV (reference sequence). The CDR3 spans 12 residues. For the CDR3, the DNA is TGTGCCAGCAGGACGGGCTCCCACGAGCAGTACTTC. It yields the protein CASRTGSHEQYF.

Only a few counts were recorded for this clonotype. This chain uses TRBV4-1 with TRBJ1-1, with D possibly TRBD1 on 5 matching bases. The germline CDR1 and CDR2 sequences are MGHRA and YSYEKL. With 1 base removed from V and 1 base from J, the gap between germline ends came to 13 bases. The CDR3 totals 16 residues. CDR3 loop: CASSQVMGRSNTEAFF. CDR3 in DNA: TGCGCCAGCAGCCAAGTCATGGGACGGTCGAACACTGAAGCTTTCTTT.

V usage is TRBV7-9 and J usage is TRBJ2-7, with 8 nucleotides matching TRBD1. Germline assignment: CDR1 SEHNR and CDR2 FQNEAQ (reference sequence). CDR3 length equals 15 residues. V was pared by 4 bases and J by 4 bases, with 9 bases of the junction left unmatched. CDR3 sequence reads: CASSYGTTGAYEQYF. The CDR3 DNA reads TGTGCCAGCAGCTACGGGACGACAGGGGCTTACGAGCAGTACTTC.

This clonotype was detected ten times or more. CDR3 region: CASSIAVKSYEQYF. CDR3 coding DNA: TGTGCCAGTAGTATAGCGGTGAAATCCTACGAGCAGTACTTC. This chain connects TRBV19 to TRBJ2-7; D ambiguous. Germline V gives CDR1 LNHDA, CDR2 SQIVND (reference sequence). CDR3 length: 14 amino acids. Trimming cost V 1 base and J 1 base, with 8 bases left between them.

This clonotype was counted only a few times. The CDR3 sequence: CSARTFGGVGTEAFF. DNA for the CDR3: TGCAGTGCTAGGACTTTCGGGGGGGTGGGCACTGAAGCTTTCTTT. This sequence joins TRBV20-1 and TRBJ1-1; D is possibly TRBD1 (5 bases). Germline lookup yields CDR1 DFQATT and CDR2 SNEGSKA (reference sequence). The V end lost 3 bases, the J end lost 4 bases, and 18 bases lay between the germline ends. The CDR3 covers 15 residues.

This sequence joins TRBV11-2 and TRBJ2-3; tentative D call: TRBD2 (6 bases). Trimming removed 1 base at V and 2 bases at J, with 13 bases between. Germline V gene sequence: CDR1 SGHAT, CDR2 FQNNGV. The CDR3 contains 16 residues. CDR3 loop: CASSLVGGTPTDTQYF. As DNA, the CDR3 is TGTGCCAGCAGCTTAGTCGGCGGGACTCCCACAGATACGCAGTATTTT. Variable domain in full (rest from reference TRBV11-2 and TRBJ2-3): EAGVAQSPRYKIIEKRQSVAFWCNPISGHATLYWYQQILGQGPKLLIQFQNNGVVDDSQLPKDRFSAERLKGVDSTLKIQPAKLEDSAVYLCASSLVGGTPTDTQYFGPGTRLTVL.

J is TRBJ2-3 and V is TRBV15; D not certain. CDR1 and CDR2 (germline): LNHNV, YYDKDF (reference sequence). The V and J ends lost 0 bases and 0 bases respectively, with 16 bases between them. This CDR3 contains 18 residues. CDR3 residues: CATSRDLGPLQSTDTQYF. CDR3 bases: TGTGCCACCAGCAGAGATCTGGGCCCCCTGCAGAGCACAGATACGCAGTATTTT.

The chain uses TRBV5-1 and TRBJ2-7; 8 bases map to TRBD2. Germline V CDR1 and CDR2: SGHRS, YFSETQ. This CDR3 contains 15 residues. With 1 base clipped from V and 3 bases from J, the junction kept 6 bases outside the gene matches. The CDR3 sequence is CASSLSGAGGYEQYF. The DNA for the CDR3 is TGCGCCAGCAGCTTGTCCGGGGCGGGGGGCTACGAGCAGTACTTC.

This clonotype turned up a few times. The CDR3 spells CASARDGNQPQHF. The CDR3 DNA follows: TGTGCCAGCGCGAGGGACGGAAATCAGCCCCAGCATTTT. This rearrangement joins TRBV2 to TRBJ1-5; D may be TRBD1 (5 bases). V shed 8 bases and J shed 4 bases, with 12 bases lying between them. Germline CDR1 is SNHLY and CDR2 is FYNNEI. This CDR3 comprises 13 residues.

The chain employs TRBV7-2 and TRBJ2-6, with 9 bases that match TRBD2. CDR1 SGHTA and CDR2 FQGNSA come from the germline V gene. The CDR3 sequence is 16 residues long. Trimming cost V 3 bases and J 0 bases; bases outside gene matches: 0. CDR3 coding DNA: TGTGCCAGCAGCTTTAGCGGGAGCTCTGGGGCCAACGTCCTGACTTTC. Residues: CASSFSGSSGANVLTF.